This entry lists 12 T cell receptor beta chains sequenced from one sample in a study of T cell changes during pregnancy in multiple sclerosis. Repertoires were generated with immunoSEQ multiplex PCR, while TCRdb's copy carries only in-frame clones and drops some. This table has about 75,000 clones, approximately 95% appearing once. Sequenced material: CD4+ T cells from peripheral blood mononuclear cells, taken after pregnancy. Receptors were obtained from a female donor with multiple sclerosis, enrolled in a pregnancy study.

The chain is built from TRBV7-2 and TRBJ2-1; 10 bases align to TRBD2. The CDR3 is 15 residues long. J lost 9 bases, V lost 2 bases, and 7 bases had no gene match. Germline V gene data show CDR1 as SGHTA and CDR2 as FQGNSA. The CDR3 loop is CASSLRRAGGGEQFF. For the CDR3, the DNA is TGTGCCAGCAGCTTAAGGCGAGCGGGAGGGGGTGAGCAGTTCTTC.

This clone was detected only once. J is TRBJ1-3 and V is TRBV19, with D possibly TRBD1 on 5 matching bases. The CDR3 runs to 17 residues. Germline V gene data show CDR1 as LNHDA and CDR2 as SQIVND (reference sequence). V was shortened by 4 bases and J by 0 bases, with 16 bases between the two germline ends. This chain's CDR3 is CASSTPNQGFSGNTIYF. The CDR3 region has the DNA TGTGCCAGTAGTACTCCCAATCAGGGATTCTCTGGAAACACCATATATTTT.

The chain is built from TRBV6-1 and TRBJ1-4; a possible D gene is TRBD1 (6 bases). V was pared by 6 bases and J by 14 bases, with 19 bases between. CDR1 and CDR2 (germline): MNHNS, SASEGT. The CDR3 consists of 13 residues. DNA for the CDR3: TGTGCCAGCAGGGACAGTACCGCCCGGCGGCTGTTTTTT. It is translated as CASRDSTARRLFF.

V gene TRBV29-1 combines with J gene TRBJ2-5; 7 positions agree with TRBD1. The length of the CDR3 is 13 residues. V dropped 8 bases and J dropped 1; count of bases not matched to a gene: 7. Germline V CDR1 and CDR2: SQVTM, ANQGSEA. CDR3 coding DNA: TGCAGCCCCACAGGGGTCAGCCAAGAGACCCAGTACTTC. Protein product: CSPTGVSQETQYF.

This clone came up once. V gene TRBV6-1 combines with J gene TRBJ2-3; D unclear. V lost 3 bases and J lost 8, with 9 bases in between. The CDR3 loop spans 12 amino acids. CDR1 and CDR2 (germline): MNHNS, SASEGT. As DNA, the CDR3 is TGTGCCAGCAGTGATACGGTGTCTACGCAGTATTTT. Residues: CASSDTVSTQYF.

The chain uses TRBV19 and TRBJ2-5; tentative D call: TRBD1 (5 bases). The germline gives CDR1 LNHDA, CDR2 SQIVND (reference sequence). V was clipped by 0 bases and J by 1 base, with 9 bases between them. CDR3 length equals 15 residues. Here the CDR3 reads CASSIDGHLQETQYF. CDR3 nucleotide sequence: TGTGCCAGTAGTATAGATGGACATCTCCAAGAGACCCAGTACTTC.

The DNA for the CDR3 is TGTGCCAGCAGCGTCGTAGCGGGAGCGGGCGAGCAGTACTTC. Its protein is CASSVVAGAGEQYF. This chain uses TRBV9 with TRBJ2-7, with TRBD2 matching 9 bases. Trimming cost V 2 bases and J 6 bases; bases outside gene matches: 6. The germline gives CDR1 SGDLS, CDR2 YYNGEE. The CDR3 runs 14 residues.

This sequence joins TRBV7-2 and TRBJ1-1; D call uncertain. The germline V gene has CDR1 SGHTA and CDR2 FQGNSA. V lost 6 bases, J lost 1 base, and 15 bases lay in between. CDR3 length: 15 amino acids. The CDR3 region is CASRVTFQGNTEAFF. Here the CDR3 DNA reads TGTGCCAGCAGAGTGACATTCCAAGGGAACACTGAAGCTTTCTTT.

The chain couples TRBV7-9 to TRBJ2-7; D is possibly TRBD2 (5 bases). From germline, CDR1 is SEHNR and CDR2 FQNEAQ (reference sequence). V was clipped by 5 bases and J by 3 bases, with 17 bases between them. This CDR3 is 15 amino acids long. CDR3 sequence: CASSLTSGSSYEQYF. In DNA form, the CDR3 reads TGTGCCAGCAGCCTAACTAGTGGCTCCAGCTACGAGCAGTACTTC.

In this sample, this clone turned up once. CDR3 amino acids: CASTEGTAYNQPQHF. The CDR3 nucleotides read TGTGCCAGCACCGAAGGGACAGCCTACAATCAGCCCCAGCATTTT. The chain is built from TRBV28 and TRBJ1-5, with TRBD1 matching over 7 bases. Germline CDR1 MDHEN, CDR2 SYDVKM. CDR3 size: 15 residues. V lost 7 bases to trimming and J lost 3 bases; unmatched junction nucleotides: 9.

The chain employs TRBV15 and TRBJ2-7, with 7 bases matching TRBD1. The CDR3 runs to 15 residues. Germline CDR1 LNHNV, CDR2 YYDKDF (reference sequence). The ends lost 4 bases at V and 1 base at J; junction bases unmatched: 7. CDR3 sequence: CATSNWDRVSYEQYF. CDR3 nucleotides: TGTGCCACCAGCAACTGGGACAGAGTTTCCTACGAGCAGTACTTC.

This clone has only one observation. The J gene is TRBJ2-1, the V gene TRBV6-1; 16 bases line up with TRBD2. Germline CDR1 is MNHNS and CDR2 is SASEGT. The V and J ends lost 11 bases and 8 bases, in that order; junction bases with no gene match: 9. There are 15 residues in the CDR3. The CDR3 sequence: CAGGTSGRAVDEQFF. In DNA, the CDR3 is TGTGCCGGAGGGACTAGCGGGAGGGCCGTAGATGAGCAGTTCTTC.